The 12 T cell receptor beta chains reported below all come from one sample, sequenced in a study of graft-versus-host responses after intestinal transplantation (TCRdb year 2021). Preparation of the library involved the immunoSEQ multiplex PCR assay. Held by TCRdb, this immuneACCESS table contains in-frame sequences only and omits some clones. Under half of the omission traces to an unresolved V gene where checked; the cause of the rest is unknown. This sample is represented by just under 100,000 clones; approximately 92% of them were singletons. About 15% of the sample comes from the top ten. The material sequenced was PBMCs, taken around 68 weeks after intestinal transplant. The source of these receptors is a human patient who received an intestinal transplant, so some T cells may come from the graft donor.

Remarks on this clone: Additional DNA sequences in this sample encode the identical CDR3. The chain uses TRBV9 and TRBJ2-5, with 7 bases identical to TRBD2. The CDR3 spans 12 residues. V was clipped by 2 bases and J by 7 bases; unmatched bases: 2. Germline values: CDR1 SGDLS, CDR2 YYNGEE. The CDR3 spells CASSVSGGTQYF. Written as DNA, the CDR3 is TGTGCCAGCAGCGTTTCGGGGGGGACCCAGTACTTC.

This clone was seen once. The chain couples TRBV5-1 to TRBJ1-1; TRBD1 is a possible D gene (5 bases). V lost 1 base to trimming and J lost 8 bases, with 6 bases between them. The germline V gene encodes CDR1 SGHRS and CDR2 YFSETQ. The CDR3 is 11 amino acids. The CDR3: CASSLRGEAFF. The CDR3 DNA reads as TGCGCCAGCAGCTTGAGGGGAGAAGCTTTCTTT.

CDR3 DNA: TGTGCCAGCAGTGAAGCCCCTTATGGACCGCCGGGGACCCTCCACTTT. Its translation: CASSEAPYGPPGTLHF. V and J are TRBV2 and TRBJ1-6; D gene ambiguous. V was shortened by 0 bases and J by 14 bases, with 20 bases between the two germline ends. The CDR3 covers 16 residues. Germline CDR1 and CDR2: SNHLY and FYNNEI.

This chain links TRBV18 with TRBJ2-7; D may match TRBD1 or TRBD2 (5 bases each). CDR1 KGHSH and CDR2 LQKENI come from the germline V gene. The CDR3 is 13 amino acids. The germline V and J ends were trimmed by 2 bases and 3 bases, with 8 bases remaining between them. For the CDR3, the DNA is TGTGCCAGCTCACCAAGGGACCTCTACGAGCAGTACTTC. The encoded protein is CASSPRDLYEQYF. Full variable domain (missing parts from reference TRBV18 and TRBJ2-7): NAGVMQNPRHLVRRRGQEARLRCSPMKGHSHVYWYRQLPEEGLKFMVYLQKENIIDESGMPKERFSAEFPKEGPSILRIQQVVRGDSAAYFCASSPRDLYEQYFGPGTRLTVT.

This clone was seen once. The rearrangement joins TRBV7-9 to TRBJ1-1; no clear D gene. Trimming cost V 2 bases and J 0 bases, with 7 bases left between them. Germline CDR1 reads SEHNR; CDR2 reads FQNEAQ (reference sequence). The CDR3 loop spans 14 amino acids. This CDR3 is CASSLRQLNTEAFF. In DNA form, the CDR3 reads TGTGCCAGCAGCTTAAGGCAATTGAACACTGAAGCTTTCTTT. The full variable domain, rest sourced from reference TRBV7-9 and TRBJ1-1, is DTGVSQNPRHKITKRGQNVTFRCDPISEHNRLYWYRQTLGQGPEFLTYFQNEAQLEKSRLLSDRFSAERPKGSFSTLEIQRTEQGDSAMYLCASSLRQLNTEAFFGQGTRLTVV.

The V and J genes are TRBV7-3 and TRBJ1-1, with D perhaps matching TRBD1 (6 bases). The CDR3 is made up of 16 amino acids. Looked up from germline, CDR1 is SGHTA and CDR2 is FQGTGA. The V gene lost 3 bases and the J gene lost 1 base, with 15 bases spanning the gap. Here the CDR3 DNA reads TGTGCCAGCAGCTTGGAGGGGACACTAACGAACACTGAAGCTTTCTTT. Its translation is CASSLEGTLTNTEAFF. Combining the CDR3 with reference TRBV7-3 and TRBJ1-1 gives the whole variable domain GAGVSQTPSNKVTEKGKYVELRCDPISGHTALYWYRQSLGQGPEFLIYFQGTGAADDSGLPNDRFFAVRPEGSVSTLKIQRTERGDSAVYLCASSLEGTLTNTEAFFGQGTRLTVV.

The chain couples TRBV16 to TRBJ1-1; D unclear. Germline V CDR1 and CDR2: KGHSY, FQNENV. The CDR3 length is 13 residues. V was cut by 0 bases and J by 4 bases, with 6 bases left in between. CDR3 DNA sequence: TGTGCCAGCAGCCAATCGGGCTTCACTGAAGCTTTCTTT. Protein: CASSQSGFTEAFF.

This clone has only one observation. The chain links TRBV9 to TRBJ2-1; TRBD2 agrees at 11 bases. With V trimmed by 7 bases and J by 8 bases, 14 bases remained unmatched. Germline CDR1 reads SGDLS; CDR2 reads YYNGEE. The CDR3 sequence is 16 residues long. CDR3 in amino acids: CASSVRLAGGQDEQFF. The CDR3 coding sequence is TGTGCCAGCTCCGTACGGTTAGCGGGGGGGCAGGATGAGCAGTTCTTC.

This chain links TRBV7-2 with TRBJ1-6, with D tentatively TRBD1 (6 bases). Trimming took off 1 base at V and 9 bases at J, with 13 bases between the two ends. CDR1 is SGHTA and CDR2 is FQGNSA in the germline V gene. The CDR3 length is 15 residues. The chain's CDR3 is CASSLGLGGGSPLHF. Here the CDR3 DNA reads TGTGCCAGCAGCTTAGGTTTAGGAGGGGGTTCACCCCTCCACTTT.

The chain recombines TRBV5-1 with TRBJ2-1, with TRBD2 matching 7 bases. Trimming took 4 bases from V and 4 from J; bases not matched to a gene: 11. CDR1 is SGHRS and CDR2 is YFSETQ in the germline V gene. The CDR3 is made up of 16 amino acids. In DNA, the CDR3 is TGCGCCAGCAGCCCCAAAGCGGGGATGGGGTACAATGAGCAGTTCTTC. As protein: CASSPKAGMGYNEQFF.

With regard to this clone: The conserved phenylalanine or tryptophan normally closing the CDR3 is absent here, so this likely arose from a read error. The V gene is TRBV4-1, the J gene TRBJ1-5; a possible D gene is TRBD1 (5 bases). The germline V gene has CDR1 MGHRA and CDR2 YSYEKL. Trimming took 2 bases from V and 2 from J, leaving 19 bases between them. This CDR3 contains 18 residues. The CDR3 spells CASSQSPTVAGGNQPQHL. In DNA, the CDR3 is TGCGCCAGCAGCCAAAGCCCTACTGTGGCGGGGGGCAATCAGCCCCAGCATCTT.

The sample holds one count of this clone. The chain uses TRBV6-5 and TRBJ2-7; tentative D call: TRBD2 (5 bases). Between the trimmed V and J ends, which lost 2 bases and 5 bases, there was a span of 13 bases. Looked up from germline, CDR1 is MNHEY and CDR2 is SVGAGI. The CDR3 runs 14 residues. Written as DNA, the CDR3 is TGTGCCAGCAGTTACGAAAGAGGGTCGCACGAGCAGTACTTC. As protein: CASSYERGSHEQYF.